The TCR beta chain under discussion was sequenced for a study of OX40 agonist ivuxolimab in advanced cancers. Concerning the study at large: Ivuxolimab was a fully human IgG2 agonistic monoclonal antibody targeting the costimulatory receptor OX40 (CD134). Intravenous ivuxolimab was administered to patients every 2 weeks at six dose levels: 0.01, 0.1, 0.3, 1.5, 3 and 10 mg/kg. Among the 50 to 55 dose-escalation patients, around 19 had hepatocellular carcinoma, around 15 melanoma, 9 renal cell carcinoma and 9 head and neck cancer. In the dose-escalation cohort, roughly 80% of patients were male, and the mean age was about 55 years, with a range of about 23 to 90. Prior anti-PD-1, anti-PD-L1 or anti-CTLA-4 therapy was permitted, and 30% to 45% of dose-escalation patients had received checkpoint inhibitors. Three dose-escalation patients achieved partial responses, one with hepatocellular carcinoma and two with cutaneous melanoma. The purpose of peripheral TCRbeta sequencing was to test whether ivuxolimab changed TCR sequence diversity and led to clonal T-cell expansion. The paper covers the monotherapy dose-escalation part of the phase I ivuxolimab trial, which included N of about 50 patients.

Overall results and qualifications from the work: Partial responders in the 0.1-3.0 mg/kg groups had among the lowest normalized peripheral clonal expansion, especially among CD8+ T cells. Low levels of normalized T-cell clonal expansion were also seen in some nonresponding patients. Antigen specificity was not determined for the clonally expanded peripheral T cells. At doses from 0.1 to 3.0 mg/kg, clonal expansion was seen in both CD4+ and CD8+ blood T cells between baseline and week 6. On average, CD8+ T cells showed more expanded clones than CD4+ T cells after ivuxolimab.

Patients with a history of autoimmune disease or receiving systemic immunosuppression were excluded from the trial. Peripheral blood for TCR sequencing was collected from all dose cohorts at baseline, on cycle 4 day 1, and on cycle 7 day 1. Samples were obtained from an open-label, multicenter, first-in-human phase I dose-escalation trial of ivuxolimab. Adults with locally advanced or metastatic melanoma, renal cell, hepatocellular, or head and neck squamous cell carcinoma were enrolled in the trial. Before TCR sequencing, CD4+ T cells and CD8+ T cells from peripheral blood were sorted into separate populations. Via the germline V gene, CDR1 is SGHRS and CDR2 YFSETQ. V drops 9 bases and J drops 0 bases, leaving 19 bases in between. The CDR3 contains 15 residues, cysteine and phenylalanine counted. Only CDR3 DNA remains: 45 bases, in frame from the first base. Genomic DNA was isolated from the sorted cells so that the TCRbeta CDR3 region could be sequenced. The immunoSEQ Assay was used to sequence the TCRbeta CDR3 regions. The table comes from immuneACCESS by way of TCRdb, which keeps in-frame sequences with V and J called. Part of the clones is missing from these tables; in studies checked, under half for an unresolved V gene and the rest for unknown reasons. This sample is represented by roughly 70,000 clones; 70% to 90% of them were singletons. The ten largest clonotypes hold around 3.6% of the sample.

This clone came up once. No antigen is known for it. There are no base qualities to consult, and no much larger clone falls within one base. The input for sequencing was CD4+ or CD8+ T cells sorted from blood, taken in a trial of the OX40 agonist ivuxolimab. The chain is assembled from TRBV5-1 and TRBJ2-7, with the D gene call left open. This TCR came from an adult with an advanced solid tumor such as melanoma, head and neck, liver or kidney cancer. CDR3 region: CATSESPTNSYEQYF. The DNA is TGCGCCACCTCCGAATCTCCCACTAACTCCTACGAGCAGTACTTC.